This T cell receptor (beta chain) emerged from a study of tissue T cells after allogeneic stem cell transplantation. Produced via immunoSEQ multiplex PCR; TCRdb's table is partial and in-frame only. The table shows about 43,000 clones, with roughly 92% occurring only once. The CDR3 has 16 residues. The germline V gene encodes CDR1 LNHDA and CDR2 SQIVND (reference sequence). The ends lost 5 bases at V and 4 bases at J; junction bases unmatched: 7. The sample consisted of blood, taken before transplantation. This receptor was identified in a woman aged 35 to 75 who later had graft-versus-host disease after an allogeneic stem cell transplant. The chain employs TRBV19 and TRBJ2-5; 13 bases agree with TRBD2. CDR3 nucleotide sequence: TGTGCCAGTAGTCCGGCCGGGACTAGCGGGACAGAGACCCAGTACTTC. Its translation is CASSPAGTSGTETQYF.